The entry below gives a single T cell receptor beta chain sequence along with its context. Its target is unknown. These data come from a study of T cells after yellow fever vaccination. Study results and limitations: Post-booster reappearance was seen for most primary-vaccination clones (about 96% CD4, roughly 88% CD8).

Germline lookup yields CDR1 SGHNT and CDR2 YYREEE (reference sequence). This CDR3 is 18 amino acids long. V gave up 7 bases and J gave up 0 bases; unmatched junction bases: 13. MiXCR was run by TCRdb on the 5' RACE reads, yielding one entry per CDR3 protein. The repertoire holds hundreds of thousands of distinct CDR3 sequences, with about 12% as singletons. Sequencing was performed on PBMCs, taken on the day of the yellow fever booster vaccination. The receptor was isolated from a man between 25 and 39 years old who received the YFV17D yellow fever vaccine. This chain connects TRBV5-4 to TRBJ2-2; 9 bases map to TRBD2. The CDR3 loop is CASGSGTSSFANTGELFF. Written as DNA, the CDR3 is TGTGCCAGCGGTTCCGGGACTAGCAGTTTCGCGAACACCGGGGAGCTGTTTTTT.